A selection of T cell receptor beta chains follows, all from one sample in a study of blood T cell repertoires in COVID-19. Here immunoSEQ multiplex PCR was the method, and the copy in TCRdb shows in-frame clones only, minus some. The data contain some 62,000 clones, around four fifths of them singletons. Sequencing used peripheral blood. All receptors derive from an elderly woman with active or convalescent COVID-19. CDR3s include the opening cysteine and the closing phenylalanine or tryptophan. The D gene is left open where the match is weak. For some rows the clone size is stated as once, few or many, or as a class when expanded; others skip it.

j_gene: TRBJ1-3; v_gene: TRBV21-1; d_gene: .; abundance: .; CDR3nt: TGTGCCAGCAGCAATTGTACAGTTGGAAACACCATATATTTT; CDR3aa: CASSNCTVGNTIYF
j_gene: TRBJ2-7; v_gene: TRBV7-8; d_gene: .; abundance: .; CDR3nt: TGTGCCAGCAGCTTAAGGGGGGACAGCTCCTACGAGCAGTACTTC; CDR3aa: CASSLRGDSSYEQYF
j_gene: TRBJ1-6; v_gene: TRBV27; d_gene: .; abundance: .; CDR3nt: TGTGCCAGCACTCCTGACAGGATCCAGGCCAATTCACCCCTCCACTTT; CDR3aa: CASTPDRIQANSPLHF
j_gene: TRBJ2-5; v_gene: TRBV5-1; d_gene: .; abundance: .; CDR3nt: TGCGCCAGCAGCTTGGTGGGAATAGGGGGTTTGGAGACCCAGTACTTC; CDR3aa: CASSLVGIGGLETQYF
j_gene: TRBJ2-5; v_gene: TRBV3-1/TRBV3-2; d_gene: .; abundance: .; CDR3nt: TGTGCCAGCAGCCAAGGACCCCCGGGGGAGACCCAGTACTTC; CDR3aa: CASSQGPPGETQYF
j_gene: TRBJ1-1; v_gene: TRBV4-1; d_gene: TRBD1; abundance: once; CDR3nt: TGCGCCAGCAGCCATAACAGGGGCCCTGTGGACACTGAAGCTTTCTTT; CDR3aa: CASSHNRGPVDTEAFF
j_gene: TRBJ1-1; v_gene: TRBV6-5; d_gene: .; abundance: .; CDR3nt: TGTGCCAGCATTCGCCGGGAAGAAGGCGGTTTCTTT; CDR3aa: CASIRREEGGFF
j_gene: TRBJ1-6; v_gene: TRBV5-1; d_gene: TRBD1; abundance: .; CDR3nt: TGCGCCAGCAGCCCCGCAGGGGGGACAGGGATTAATTCACCCCTCCACTTT; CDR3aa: CASSPAGGTGINSPLHF
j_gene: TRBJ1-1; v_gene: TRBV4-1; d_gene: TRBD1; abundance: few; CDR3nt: TGCGCCAGCACCCAAACCGGGACAGGAAACACTGAAGCTTTCTTT; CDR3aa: CASTQTGTGNTEAFF
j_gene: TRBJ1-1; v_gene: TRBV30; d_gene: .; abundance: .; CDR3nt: TGTGCCTGGAGTGTACAGGGCGGGGGCTTGACTGAAGCTTTCTTT; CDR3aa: CAWSVQGGGLTEAFF
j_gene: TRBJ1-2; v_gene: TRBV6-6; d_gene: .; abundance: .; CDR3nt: TGTGCCAGCAGTTACCCCAACAGGGCTAACTATGGCTACACCTTC; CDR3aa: CASSYPNRANYGYTF
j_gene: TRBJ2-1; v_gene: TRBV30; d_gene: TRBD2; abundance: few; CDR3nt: TGTGCCTGGAGTGTACAACTAGCGGGGGGATATGAGCAGTTCTTC; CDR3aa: CAWSVQLAGGYEQFF
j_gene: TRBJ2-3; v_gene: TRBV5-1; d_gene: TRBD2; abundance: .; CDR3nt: TGCGCCAGCAGCCCGGCAGTCCCTAGCGGGGGGGGAATAGATACGCAGTATTTT; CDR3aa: CASSPAVPSGGGIDTQYF
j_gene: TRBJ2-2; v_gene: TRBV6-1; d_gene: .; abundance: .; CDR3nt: TGTGCCAGCAGTGAACTTTCACTTTTGAACACCGGGGAGCTGTTTTTT; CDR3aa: CASSELSLLNTGELFF
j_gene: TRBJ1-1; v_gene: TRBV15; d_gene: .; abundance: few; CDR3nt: TGTGCCACCAGCAGAGGTCAGGGCGGCACTGAAGCTTTCTTT; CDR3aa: CATSRGQGGTEAFF
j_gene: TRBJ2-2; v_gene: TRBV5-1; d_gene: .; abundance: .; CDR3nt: TGCGCCAGCAGCCCCTGGGACAAAGGGAACACCGGGGAGCTGTTTTTT; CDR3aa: CASSPWDKGNTGELFF
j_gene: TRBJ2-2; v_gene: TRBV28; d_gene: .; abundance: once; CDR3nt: TGTGCCAGCAGTTTTCGTGGGCGGGAGCTGTTTTTT; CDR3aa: CASSFRGRELFF
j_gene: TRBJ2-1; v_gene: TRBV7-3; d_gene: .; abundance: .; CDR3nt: TGTGCCAGCAGCTTAGGTACAGGAACCTACAATGAGCAGTTCTTC; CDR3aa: CASSLGTGTYNEQFF
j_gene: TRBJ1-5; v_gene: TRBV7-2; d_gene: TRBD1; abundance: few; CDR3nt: TGTGCCAGCAGCTTAGGTTGGACAGGGGGGAATCAGCCCCAGCATTTT; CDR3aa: CASSLGWTGGNQPQHF
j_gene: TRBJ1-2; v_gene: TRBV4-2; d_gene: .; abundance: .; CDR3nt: TGTGCCAGCAGCCAAGATCGTCAGAACTATGGCTACACCTTC; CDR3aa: CASSQDRQNYGYTF
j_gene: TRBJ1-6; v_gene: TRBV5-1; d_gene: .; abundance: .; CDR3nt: TGCGCCAGCAGCTTGAGCGGGGGCGAATATTCACCCCTCCACTTT; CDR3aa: CASSLSGGEYSPLHF
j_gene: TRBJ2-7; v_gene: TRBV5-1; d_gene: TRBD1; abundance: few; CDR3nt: TGCGCCAGCAGCCTTCGGACAGGAGAGGACGAGCAGTACTTC; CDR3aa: CASSLRTGEDEQYF
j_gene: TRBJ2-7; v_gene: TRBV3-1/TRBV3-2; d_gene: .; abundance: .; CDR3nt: TGTGCCAGCAGCCAAGAGGAAACGGGGTACGAGCAGTACTTC; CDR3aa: CASSQEETGYEQYF
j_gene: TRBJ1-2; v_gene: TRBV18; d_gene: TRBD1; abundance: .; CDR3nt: TGTGCCAGCTCACCAGTCGCTGACAGGGGGAATGGCTACACCTTC; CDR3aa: CASSPVADRGNGYTF
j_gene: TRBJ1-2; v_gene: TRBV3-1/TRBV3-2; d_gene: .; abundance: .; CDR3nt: TGTGCCAGCAGCCAAGTAACAGGGAACTATGGCTACACCTTC; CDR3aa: CASSQVTGNYGYTF
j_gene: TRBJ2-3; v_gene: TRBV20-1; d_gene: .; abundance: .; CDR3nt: TGCAGTGCTAGTGACACCGGGACAAAGAGCACAGATACGCAGTATTTT; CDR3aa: CSASDTGTKSTDTQYF
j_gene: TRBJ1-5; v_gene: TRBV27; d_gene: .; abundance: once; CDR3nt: TGTGCCAGCAGTTTATCGTCAAGGAGGGGCCAGCCCCAGCATTTT; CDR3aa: CASSLSSRRGQPQHF
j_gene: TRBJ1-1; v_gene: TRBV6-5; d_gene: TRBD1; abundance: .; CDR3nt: TGTGCCAGCAGTTACGGTGGGACAGGTATTGAAGCTTTCTTT; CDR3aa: CASSYGGTGIEAFF
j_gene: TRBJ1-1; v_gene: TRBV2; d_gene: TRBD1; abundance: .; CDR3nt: TGTGCCAGCAGCGCGACAGGGAGAGAGGAAGCTTTCTTT; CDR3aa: CASSATGREEAFF
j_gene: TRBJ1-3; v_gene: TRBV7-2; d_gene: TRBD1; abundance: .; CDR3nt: TGTGCCAGCAGCTTGAACAGGGGCGGCTCTGGAAACACCATATATTTT; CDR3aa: CASSLNRGGSGNTIYF
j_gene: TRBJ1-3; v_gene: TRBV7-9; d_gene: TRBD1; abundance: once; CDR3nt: TGTGCCAGCAGCTCATACAGGGGAGCTGGAAACACCATATATTTT; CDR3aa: CASSSYRGAGNTIYF
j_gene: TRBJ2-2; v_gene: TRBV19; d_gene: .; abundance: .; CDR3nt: TGTGCCAGTAGTACAGGGTGGGGGGACACCGGGGAGCTGTTTTTT; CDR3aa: CASSTGWGDTGELFF
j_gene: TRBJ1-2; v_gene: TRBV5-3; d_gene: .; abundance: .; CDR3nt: TGTGCCAGAAGCTTGGTTCAGGATAATGGCTACACCTTC; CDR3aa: CARSLVQDNGYTF
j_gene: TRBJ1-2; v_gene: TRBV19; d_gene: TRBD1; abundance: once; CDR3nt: TGTGCCAGTAATTCACAGGGGGCGCGGTATGGCTACACCTTC; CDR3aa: CASNSQGARYGYTF
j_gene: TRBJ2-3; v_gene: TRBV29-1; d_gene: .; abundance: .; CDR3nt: TGCAGCGTTGAATTAGGGGGCACAGATACGCAGTATTTT; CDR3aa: CSVELGGTDTQYF
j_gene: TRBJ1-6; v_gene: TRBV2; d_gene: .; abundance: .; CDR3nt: TGTGCCAGCAGTGTGGAACAGGAGAATTCACCCCTCCACTTT; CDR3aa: CASSVEQENSPLHF
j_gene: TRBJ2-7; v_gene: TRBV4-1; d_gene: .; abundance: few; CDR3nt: TGCGCCAGCAGCCAGCCCCACGCCCGGGGGAGACCCTACGAGCAGTACTTC; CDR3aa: CASSQPHARGRPYEQYF
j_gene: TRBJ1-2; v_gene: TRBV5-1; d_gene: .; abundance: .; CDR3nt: TGCGCCAGCAGCCCCCGTTACGGGTTCGCCAACTATGGCTACACCTTC; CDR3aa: CASSPRYGFANYGYTF
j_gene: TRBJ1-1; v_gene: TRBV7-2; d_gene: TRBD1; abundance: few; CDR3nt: TGTGCCAGCAGCCCCCCCAGGGGGCAAGCTTTCTTT; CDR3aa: CASSPPRGQAFF
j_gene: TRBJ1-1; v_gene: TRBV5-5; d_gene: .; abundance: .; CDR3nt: TGTGCCAGCAGGAGGGAAGTGGGGGCTAACACTGAAGCTTTCTTT; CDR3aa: CASRREVGANTEAFF
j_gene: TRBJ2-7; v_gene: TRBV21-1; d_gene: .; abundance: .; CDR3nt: TGTGCCGTTGCCCCTAGGGGCAAAACACAAACGACACGAATTACCTACGAGCAGTACTTC; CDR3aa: CAVAPRGKTQTTRITYEQYF